This TCR beta chain was sequenced in a study of T cells in Graves' hyperthyroidism and ophthalmopathy. Template material for amplifying TCR beta CDR3 regions consisted of RNA transcripts. When the TCR CDR3 underwent first-round RT-PCR, the HTBI primer set was used. TCRdb processed the multiplex PCR reads anew with MiXCR; each CDR3 protein has one entry. The repertoire has more than 550,000 distinct CDR3 sequences, 17% of them found once; the top ten carry about 16%. This clonotype appeared many times. The CDR3 loop spans 19 amino acids. After removal of 6 bases from V and 2 bases from J, the junction contained 20 bases not matched to a gene. Germline loops: CDR1 DFQATT, CDR2 SNEGSKA (reference sequence).

The sample taken for sequencing was blood. V and J are TRBV20-1 and TRBJ2-5; 11 bases agree with TRBD2. The sequence was collected from a man in his fifties or sixties with Graves' hyperthyroidism. CDR3 DNA sequence: TGCAGTGCCCTTGCAGGGGGCTTACTAGCGGGAGAGTTACAAGAGACCCAGTACTTC. Translating gives CSALAGGLLAGELQETQYF.